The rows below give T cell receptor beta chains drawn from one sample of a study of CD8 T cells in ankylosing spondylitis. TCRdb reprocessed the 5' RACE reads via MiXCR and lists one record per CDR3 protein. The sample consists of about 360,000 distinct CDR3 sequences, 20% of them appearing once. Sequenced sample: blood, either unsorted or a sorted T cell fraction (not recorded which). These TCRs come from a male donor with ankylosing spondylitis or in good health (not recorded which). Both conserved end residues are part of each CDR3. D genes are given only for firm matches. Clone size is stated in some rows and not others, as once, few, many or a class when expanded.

cdr3_nt: TGTGCCAGCAGCTCCGCTGCGGGGGGCCCGCCCCGTTATACGCAGTATTTT; cdr3_aa: CASSSAAGGPPRYTQYF; cdr3_length: 17; j_call: TRBJ2-3; v_call: TRBV5-6; clone_size: once; d_call: TRBD2
cdr3_nt: TGTGCCAGCAGTTTACTAGCGGGGGGTTTAGAGCAGTACTTC; cdr3_aa: CASSLLAGGLEQYF; cdr3_length: 14; j_call: TRBJ2-7; v_call: TRBV6-5; clone_size: many; d_call: TRBD2
cdr3_nt: TGTGCCTGGAGTGTTCTTGGGGTTACCACAGATACGCAGTATTTT; cdr3_aa: CAWSVLGVTTDTQYF; cdr3_length: 15; j_call: TRBJ2-3; v_call: TRBV30; clone_size: -; d_call: -
cdr3_nt: TGCAGCGCCCGGGCGGAGTGGGGCTACACCTTC; cdr3_aa: CSARAEWGYTF; cdr3_length: 11; j_call: TRBJ1-2; v_call: TRBV29-1; clone_size: many; d_call: -
cdr3_nt: TGTGCCACCAGTGATTTGTTTACTAGCGGGGAGAAAGATACGCAGTATTTT; cdr3_aa: CATSDLFTSGEKDTQYF; cdr3_length: 17; j_call: TRBJ2-3; v_call: TRBV24-1; clone_size: -; d_call: TRBD2
cdr3_nt: TGCGCCAGCAGCCAAACAGCCGGGACAAGCTACGAGCAGTACTTC; cdr3_aa: CASSQTAGTSYEQYF; cdr3_length: 15; j_call: TRBJ2-7; v_call: TRBV4-1; clone_size: few; d_call: -
cdr3_nt: TGCGCCAGCAGCTTTACGTTTTTCGAGACGTATGGCTCCTACAATGAGCAGTTCTTC; cdr3_aa: CASSFTFFETYGSYNEQFF; cdr3_length: 19; j_call: TRBJ2-1; v_call: TRBV5-1; clone_size: -; d_call: -
cdr3_nt: TGTGCCAGCAGCCCCTACGGGGGATCCTACGAGCAGTACTTC; cdr3_aa: CASSPYGGSYEQYF; cdr3_length: 14; j_call: TRBJ2-7; v_call: TRBV4-2; clone_size: -; d_call: -
cdr3_nt: TGTGCCAGCAGCTTAGCGCAGGGGGCCTTCCACAATGAGCAGTTCTTC; cdr3_aa: CASSLAQGAFHNEQFF; cdr3_length: 16; j_call: TRBJ2-1; v_call: TRBV7-9; clone_size: few; d_call: TRBD1
cdr3_nt: TGCAGTGCTAGAGATCAGGGTTTCCCCTATGGCTACACCTTC; cdr3_aa: CSARDQGFPYGYTF; cdr3_length: 14; j_call: TRBJ1-2; v_call: TRBV20-1; clone_size: -; d_call: -
cdr3_nt: TGTGCCAGCACCAACCCCAGGGGTCCTAACTATGGCTACACCTTC; cdr3_aa: CASTNPRGPNYGYTF; cdr3_length: 15; j_call: TRBJ1-2; v_call: TRBV6-1; clone_size: few; d_call: -
cdr3_nt: TGTGCCAGCAGCCGAAGTCACACCTACGAGCAGTACTTC; cdr3_aa: CASSRSHTYEQYF; cdr3_length: 13; j_call: TRBJ2-7; v_call: TRBV3-1; clone_size: -; d_call: -
cdr3_nt: TGCAGCGTTGGGGGACTAGCGGGTACAGATACGCAGTATTTT; cdr3_aa: CSVGGLAGTDTQYF; cdr3_length: 14; j_call: TRBJ2-3; v_call: TRBV29-1; clone_size: -; d_call: TRBD2
cdr3_nt: TGCAGCGTTGAATTACCGGAAGATCAAGGGGAGACCCAGTACTTC; cdr3_aa: CSVELPEDQGETQYF; cdr3_length: 15; j_call: TRBJ2-5; v_call: TRBV29-1; clone_size: many; d_call: -
cdr3_nt: TGCGCCAGCAACCCCTCCGGCGCTTGGGGCGGGCCGCGCACAGATACGCAGTATTTT; cdr3_aa: CASNPSGAWGGPRTDTQYF; cdr3_length: 19; j_call: TRBJ2-3; v_call: TRBV5-1; clone_size: -; d_call: -
cdr3_nt: TGTGCCACCAGCACGACTAGCGGGGTCAGCTCCTACAATGAGCAGTTCTTC; cdr3_aa: CATSTTSGVSSYNEQFF; cdr3_length: 17; j_call: TRBJ2-1; v_call: TRBV15; clone_size: few; d_call: TRBD2
cdr3_nt: TGTGCCAGCAGCCGCGGGACAGCCACCTACGAGCAGTACTTC; cdr3_aa: CASSRGTATYEQYF; cdr3_length: 14; j_call: TRBJ2-7; v_call: TRBV7-9; clone_size: -; d_call: -
cdr3_nt: TGCAGCGTTGGGGAGGGGAACACCGGGGAGCTGTTTTTT; cdr3_aa: CSVGEGNTGELFF; cdr3_length: 13; j_call: TRBJ2-2; v_call: TRBV29-1; clone_size: -; d_call: TRBD2
cdr3_nt: TGTGCCACCAGTGATCCGCTAGGGGGGACCACTCCTTGGAACACCGGGGAGCTGTTTTTT; cdr3_aa: CATSDPLGGTTPWNTGELFF; cdr3_length: 20; j_call: TRBJ2-2; v_call: TRBV24-1; clone_size: -; d_call: -
cdr3_nt: TGTGCCAGCAGCCAACGCGTCGGGACTAGCGGCGCAGATACGCAGTATTTT; cdr3_aa: CASSQRVGTSGADTQYF; cdr3_length: 17; j_call: TRBJ2-3; v_call: TRBV3-1; clone_size: once; d_call: TRBD2
cdr3_nt: TGTGCCAGCAGCCCGGCTGGTTCTCCTAGCACAGATACGCAGTATTTT; cdr3_aa: CASSPAGSPSTDTQYF; cdr3_length: 16; j_call: TRBJ2-3; v_call: TRBV5-5; clone_size: -; d_call: -
cdr3_nt: TGTGCCAGCTGCCGGGCGGGGGCTTATGAAAAACTGTTTTTT; cdr3_aa: CASCRAGAYEKLFF; cdr3_length: 14; j_call: TRBJ1-4; v_call: TRBV27; clone_size: -; d_call: -
cdr3_nt: TGTGCCAGCAGCACCCAGATGGGGGCTGGCGAAAACACCGGGGAGCTGTTTTTT; cdr3_aa: CASSTQMGAGENTGELFF; cdr3_length: 18; j_call: TRBJ2-2; v_call: TRBV11-1; clone_size: -; d_call: -
cdr3_nt: TGTGCCAGCAGTTCGTCAGGGTTTGGGGCCAACGTCCTGACTTTC; cdr3_aa: CASSSSGFGANVLTF; cdr3_length: 15; j_call: TRBJ2-6; v_call: TRBV12-3/TRBV12-4; clone_size: -; d_call: -
cdr3_nt: TGCAGTGCTACCTCTCTGGACAGCACCTACGAGCAGTACTTC; cdr3_aa: CSATSLDSTYEQYF; cdr3_length: 14; j_call: TRBJ2-7; v_call: TRBV20-1; clone_size: few; d_call: -
cdr3_nt: TGTGCCAGCAGTTTTGACCTTAGGGTGGACGAGCAGTACTTC; cdr3_aa: CASSFDLRVDEQYF; cdr3_length: 14; j_call: TRBJ2-7; v_call: TRBV12-3/TRBV12-4; clone_size: -; d_call: -
cdr3_nt: TGTGCCAGCACCTTAGGGGCGGCAAATGAGCAGTTCTTC; cdr3_aa: CASTLGAANEQFF; cdr3_length: 13; j_call: TRBJ2-1; v_call: TRBV6-1; clone_size: few; d_call: -
cdr3_nt: TGTGCCAGCAGCGAGGCGTGGGGGAGCTACGAGCAGTACTTC; cdr3_aa: CASSEAWGSYEQYF; cdr3_length: 14; j_call: TRBJ2-7; v_call: TRBV9; clone_size: few; d_call: -